This T cell receptor (beta chain) was recorded in a study of T cell repertoires in cytomegalovirus infection. Study in general: Recently identified HLA-C-restricted CMV epitopes were among the peptides used. Through public TCR beta signatures, both CMV infection and matching HLA type were indicated.

Comments on this clonotype: Its target is not known.

TCRdb called the reads again in MiXCR, with one record for every CDR3 protein. The repertoire has around 900,000 distinct CDR3 sequences, 30% to 40% of them found once; the top ten carry 13%. In germline, CDR1 is MNHEY, CDR2 SVGEGT. The CDR3 consists of 12 residues. V was trimmed by 7 bases and J by 6 bases, leaving 13 bases between them. Study results and limitations: The study found HLA-C-restricted CMV-specific TCR beta clonotypes dominating the ex vivo response. Adding up the frequency of public TCR beta families identified people who carried CMV plus the relevant HLA.

The J gene is TRBJ2-7, the V gene TRBV6-2 or TRBV6-3, with a tentative D call TRBD1 (5 bases). The sample consisted of cultured CD8+ T cells from PBMCs, taken from culture after CMV antigen stimulation. This clonotype was sampled from a human donor in good health (CMV status not recorded). Some clones in this sample may be carry-over from other donors' samples. The CDR3 protein is CASNPGAGEQYV. The CDR3 region has the DNA TGTGCCAGCAATCCTGGGGCAGGCGAGCAGTACGTC.